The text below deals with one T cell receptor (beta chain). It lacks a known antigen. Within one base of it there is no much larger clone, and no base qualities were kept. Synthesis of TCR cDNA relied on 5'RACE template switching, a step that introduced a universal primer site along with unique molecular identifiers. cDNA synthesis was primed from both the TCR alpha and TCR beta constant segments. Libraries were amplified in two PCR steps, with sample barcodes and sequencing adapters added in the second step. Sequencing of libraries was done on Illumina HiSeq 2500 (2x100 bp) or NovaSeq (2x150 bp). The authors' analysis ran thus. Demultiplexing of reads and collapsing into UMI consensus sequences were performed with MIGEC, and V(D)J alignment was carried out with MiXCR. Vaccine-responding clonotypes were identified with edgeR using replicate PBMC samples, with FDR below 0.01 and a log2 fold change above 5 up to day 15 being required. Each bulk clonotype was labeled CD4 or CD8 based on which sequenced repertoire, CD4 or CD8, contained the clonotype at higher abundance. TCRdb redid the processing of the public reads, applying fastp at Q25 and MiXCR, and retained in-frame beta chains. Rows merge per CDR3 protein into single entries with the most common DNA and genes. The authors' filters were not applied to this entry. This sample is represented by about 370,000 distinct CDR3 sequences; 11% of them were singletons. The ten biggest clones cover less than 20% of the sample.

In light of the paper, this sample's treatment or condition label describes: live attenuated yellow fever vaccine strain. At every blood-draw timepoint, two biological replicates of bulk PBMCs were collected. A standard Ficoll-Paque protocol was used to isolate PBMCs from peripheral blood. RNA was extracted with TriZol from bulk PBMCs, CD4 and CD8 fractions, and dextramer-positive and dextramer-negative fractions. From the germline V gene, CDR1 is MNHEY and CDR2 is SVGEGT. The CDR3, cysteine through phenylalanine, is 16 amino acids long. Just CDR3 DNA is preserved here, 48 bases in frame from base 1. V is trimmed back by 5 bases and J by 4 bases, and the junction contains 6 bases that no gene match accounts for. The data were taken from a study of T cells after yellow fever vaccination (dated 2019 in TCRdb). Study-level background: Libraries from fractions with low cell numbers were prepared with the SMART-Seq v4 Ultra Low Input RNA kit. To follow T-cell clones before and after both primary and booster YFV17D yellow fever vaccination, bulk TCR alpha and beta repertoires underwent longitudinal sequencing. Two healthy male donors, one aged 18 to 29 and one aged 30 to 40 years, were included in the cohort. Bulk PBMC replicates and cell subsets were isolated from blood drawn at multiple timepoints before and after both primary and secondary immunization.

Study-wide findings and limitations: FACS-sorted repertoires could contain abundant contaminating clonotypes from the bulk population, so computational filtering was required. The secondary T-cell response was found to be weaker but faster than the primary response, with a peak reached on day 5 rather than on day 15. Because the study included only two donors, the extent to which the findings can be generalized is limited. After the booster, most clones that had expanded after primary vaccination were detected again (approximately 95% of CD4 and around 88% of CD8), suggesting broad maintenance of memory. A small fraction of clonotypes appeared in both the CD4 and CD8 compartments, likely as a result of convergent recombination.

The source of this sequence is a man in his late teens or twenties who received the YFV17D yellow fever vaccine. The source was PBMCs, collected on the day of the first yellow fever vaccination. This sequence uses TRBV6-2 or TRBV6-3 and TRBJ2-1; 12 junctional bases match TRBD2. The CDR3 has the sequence CASSPPGLAGYNEQFF. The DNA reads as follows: TGTGCCAGCAGTCCGCCGGGACTAGCGGGTTACAATGAGCAGTTCTTC.